A selection of T cell receptor beta chains follows, all from one sample in a study of radiotherapy plus CTLA-4 blockade in lung cancer. Clones were read by immunoSEQ multiplex PCR, and TCRdb kept only the in-frame ones, dropping some. The table includes 43,000 or so clones, roughly 76% detected once. The starting material was peripheral blood, obtained from a patient treated with radiotherapy plus ipilimumab. All receptors derive from a human donor with non-small cell lung cancer who had a complete response to radiotherapy plus ipilimumab. CDR3s include the opening cysteine and the closing phenylalanine or tryptophan. The D gene is left open where the match is weak. Clone size is not always given. Where it is, it says once, few, many or a class for expanded clones.

CDR3: CASSLPGGRVWDEQFF
DNA: TGTGCCAGCAGCTTACCAGGCGGGAGGGTATGGGATGAGCAGTTCTTC
J: TRBJ2-1
size: NA
V: TRBV7-9
D: TRBD2

CDR3: CASSPVEGQGHGYTF
DNA: TGTGCCAGCAGTCCCGTTGAGGGACAGGGGCACGGCTACACCTTC
J: TRBJ1-2
size: NA
V: TRBV6-5
D: TRBD1

CDR3: CAISDSGTGNTEAFF
DNA: TGTGCCATCAGTGACTCCGGGACAGGGAACACTGAAGCTTTCTTT
J: TRBJ1-1
size: NA
V: TRBV10-3
D: TRBD1

CDR3: CASSLAGGSFMNTEAFF
DNA: TGTGCCAGCAGCTTAGCGGGGGGATCGTTCATGAACACTGAAGCTTTCTTT
J: TRBJ1-1
size: once
V: TRBV11-2
D: NA

CDR3: CASSYSGGSGGDTQYF
DNA: TGTGCCAGCAGTTACTCGGGTGGTTCCGGGGGGGATACGCAGTATTTT
J: TRBJ2-3
size: NA
V: TRBV6-5
D: TRBD2

CDR3: CASSLEGAVPYEQYF
DNA: TGTGCCAGCAGTTTGGAGGGAGCAGTTCCATACGAGCAGTACTTC
J: TRBJ2-7
size: NA
V: TRBV27
D: NA

CDR3: CAWSAGSGFAYEQYF
DNA: TGTGCCTGGAGTGCGGGTTCGGGGTTCGCCTACGAGCAGTACTTC
J: TRBJ2-7
size: NA
V: TRBV30
D: NA

CDR3: CASSLALGQGTVNYGYTF
DNA: TGTGCCAGCAGCTTGGCCCTAGGACAGGGGACCGTTAACTATGGCTACACCTTC
J: TRBJ1-2
size: NA
V: TRBV5-4
D: TRBD1

CDR3: CASSYLRGDTEAFF
DNA: TGTGCCAGCAGTTACCTCAGGGGGGACACTGAAGCTTTCTTT
J: TRBJ1-1
size: NA
V: TRBV6-6
D: TRBD1

CDR3: CASSFRGAGANVLTF
DNA: TGTGCCAGCAGTTTTAGGGGCGCTGGGGCCAACGTCCTGACTTTC
J: TRBJ2-6
size: NA
V: TRBV28
D: NA